What follows are 26 T cell receptor beta chains derived from one specimen sequenced in a study of blood T cell repertoires in COVID-19. The repertoire was sequenced with immunoSEQ multiplex PCR; TCRdb's copy has only in-frame clones and lacks some. In the table there are 150,000 to 200,000 clones, 82% of which are singletons. The sequenced material came from PBMCs or T cells enriched from blood (not recorded which). The source of these receptors is a man in his forties who had recovered from COVID-19.

The chain carries TRBV6-2 or TRBV6-3 and TRBJ2-1, with 13 bases lining up with TRBD2. Germline V gives CDR1 MNHEY, CDR2 SVGEGT. CDR3 length: 15 residues. V lost 5 bases, J lost 8 bases, and 6 bases stayed unmatched. In nucleotides, the CDR3 is TGTGCCAGCAGTCCACTAGCGGGAGGGCCGCATGAGCAGTTCTTC. It is translated as CASSPLAGGPHEQFF.

This clone was detected a few times. J is TRBJ1-3 and V is TRBV28; D gene uncertain. The germline V gene has CDR1 MDHEN and CDR2 SYDVKM. Between the trimmed V and J ends, which lost 4 bases and 2 bases, there was a span of 18 bases. The CDR3 has 17 amino acids. CDR3: CASSSRFLARPGNTIYF. The CDR3 DNA is TGTGCCAGCAGTTCCCGATTCCTAGCCCGCCCTGGAAACACCATATATTTT.

This chain joins TRBV24-1 and TRBJ2-3, with 9 bases fitting TRBD1. This CDR3 spans 15 amino acids. The V gene end was trimmed by 7 bases and the J gene end by 7 bases; junction bases not matched to a gene: 11. Germline V gene data show CDR1 as KGHDR and CDR2 as SFDVKD. CDR3 nucleotide sequence: TGTGCCACCAGCGCCGGACAGGGGTTTATTAATACGCAGTATTTT. It specifies CATSAGQGFINTQYF.

This sequence joins TRBV5-4 and TRBJ1-2, with 7 nucleotides matching TRBD1. This CDR3 has 13 residues. J was trimmed by 6 bases and V by 2 bases; bases with no gene match: 4. Germline V gene lookup returns CDR1 SGHNT and CDR2 YYREEE (reference sequence). This CDR3 reads CASSLQGINGYTF. CDR3 in DNA: TGTGCCAGCAGCTTACAGGGGATAAATGGCTACACCTTC.

The chain employs TRBV19 and TRBJ2-2; the D gene is possibly TRBD1 (5 bases). CDR1 LNHDA and CDR2 SQIVND come from the germline V gene (reference sequence). Between the trimmed V and J ends, which lost 0 bases and 10 bases, there was a span of 12 bases. The CDR3 has 14 residues. DNA for the CDR3: TGTGCCAGTAGTATAGATTACAGGACGTTGGAGCTGTTTTTT. Its protein is CASSIDYRTLELFF.

The CDR3 protein is CASSYSYTDTQYF. The CDR3 coding sequence is TGTGCCAGCAGTTACTCATACACAGATACGCAGTATTTT. This rearrangement joins TRBV6-2 or TRBV6-3 to TRBJ2-3; no clear D gene. The germline V and J ends were trimmed by 0 bases and 2 bases, with 3 bases remaining between them. The CDR3 is 13 amino acids. From germline, CDR1 is MNHEY and CDR2 SVGEGT.

V gene TRBV7-9 combines with J gene TRBJ1-1, with 8 nucleotides matching TRBD1. The CDR3 spans 14 residues. The trim removed 2 bases at V and 4 bases at J, leaving 3 bases unmatched. In germline, CDR1 is SEHNR, CDR2 FQNEAQ (reference sequence). The DNA of the CDR3 is TGTGCCAGCAGCTTACAACAGGGGGGCACTGAAGCTTTCTTT. Amino acid sequence: CASSLQQGGTEAFF.

The chain employs TRBV30 and TRBJ1-1; D ambiguous. Trimming removed 5 bases from V and 5 bases from J, with 12 bases in between. CDR1 GTSNPN and CDR2 SVGIG come from the germline V gene (reference sequence). CDR3 size: 12 residues. The chain's CDR3 is CAWEPGGTEAFF. DNA of the CDR3: TGTGCCTGGGAGCCCGGCGGAACTGAAGCTTTCTTT.

This clone was detected only a few times. The J gene is TRBJ1-5, the V gene TRBV18; the match to TRBD1 covers 9 bases. The V gene's germline CDR1 is KGHSH and CDR2 LQKENI. The J segment lost 6 bases and the V segment lost 4 bases, leaving 4 bases of the junction unmatched. CDR3 length: 14 residues. In DNA form, the CDR3 reads TGTGCCAGCTCACGGGACAGGGAATTTCAGCCCCAGCATTTT. As protein: CASSRDREFQPQHF.

This clone was recorded only once. The rearrangement joins TRBV19 to TRBJ2-1, with 7 bases matching TRBD2. The CDR3 spans 14 residues. The V gene's germline CDR1 is LNHDA and CDR2 SQIVND (reference sequence). With V trimmed by 3 bases and J by 8 bases, 7 bases remained unmatched. DNA for the CDR3: TGTGCCAGTAGTATCCGGGCAGGGAGGGATGAGCAGTTCTTC. Its protein is CASSIRAGRDEQFF.

CDR3 in DNA: TGTGCCAGCAGCTTAGAGAGGGAGAGCACCGGGGAGCTGTTTTTT. This gives the protein CASSLERESTGELFF. The chain recombines TRBV7-2 with TRBJ2-2; D is perhaps TRBD2 (5 bases). This CDR3 contains 15 residues. Per germline, CDR1 SGHTA and CDR2 FQGNSA. The V gene lost 1 base and the J gene lost 4 bases, with 10 bases spanning the gap. The variable domain in full, completed from reference TRBV7-2 and TRBJ2-2, reads GAGVSQSPSNKVTEKGKDVELRCDPISGHTALYWYRQSLGQGLEFLIYFQGNSAPDKSGLPSDRFSAERTGGSVSTLTIQRTQQEDSAVYLCASSLERESTGELFFGEGSRLTVL.

The rearrangement links TRBV6-2 or TRBV6-3 to TRBJ2-5, with TRBD2 as a possible D gene (5 bases). The germline V gene has CDR1 MNHEY and CDR2 SVGEGT. V was clipped by 4 bases and J by 5 bases, with 14 bases between them. This CDR3 has 14 residues. CDR3 residues: CASSSPWWEETQYF. The CDR3 nucleotides read TGTGCCAGCAGTTCCCCCTGGTGGGAGGAGACCCAGTACTTC.

This clone occurred a few times. The chain combines TRBV10-3 with TRBJ1-5; D ambiguous. V gave up 10 bases and J gave up 0 bases, with 7 bases separating them. The CDR3 length is 12 residues. Germline CDR1 ENHRY, CDR2 SYGVKD. The CDR3 coding sequence is TGTGCCACCTCAGATAGCAATCAGCCCCAGCATTTT. Protein: CATSDSNQPQHF.

The genes are TRBV7-9 and TRBJ1-1; D possibly corresponds to TRBD1 (5 bases). The V gene lost 1 base and the J gene lost 7 bases, with 10 bases spanning the gap. Germline V gives CDR1 SEHNR, CDR2 FQNEAQ (reference sequence). The CDR3 loop spans 13 amino acids. CDR3 region: CASSLGGGYEAFF. The CDR3 coding sequence is TGTGCCAGCAGCTTAGGCGGGGGGTATGAAGCTTTCTTT.

V and J are TRBV15 and TRBJ2-5; 7 nucleotides agree with TRBD1. Germline V CDR1 and CDR2: LNHNV, YYDKDF (reference sequence). V lost 8 bases to trimming and J lost 0 bases; unmatched junction nucleotides: 12. The CDR3 covers 16 residues. CDR3 sequence: CATGFGQAGYQETQYF. The CDR3 DNA reads TGTGCCACCGGGTTCGGACAGGCAGGGTACCAAGAGACCCAGTACTTC.

The J gene is TRBJ1-5, the V gene TRBV19; a possible D gene is TRBD1 (5 bases). CDR1 and CDR2 (germline): LNHDA, SQIVND (reference sequence). The CDR3 sequence is 17 residues long. The V end lost 5 bases, the J end lost 0 bases, and 17 bases lay between the germline ends. The CDR3 spells CASSEFGQAYSNQPQHF. The CDR3 nucleotides read TGTGCCAGTAGTGAGTTCGGACAAGCATATAGCAATCAGCCCCAGCATTTT.

The chain has TRBV9 and TRBJ1-5; TRBD1 is a possible D gene (5 bases). CDR3 length: 13 amino acids. The germline CDR1 and CDR2 sequences are SGDLS and YYNGEE. The V and J ends lost 0 bases and 5 bases respectively, with 6 bases between them. This CDR3 reads CASSVEGHQPQHF. The CDR3 nucleotides read TGTGCCAGCAGCGTAGAGGGGCATCAGCCCCAGCATTTT.

V and J are TRBV5-6 and TRBJ2-5; D might be TRBD1 (5 bases). Trimming left V 1 base short and J 1 base short, with 14 bases between. The length of the CDR3 is 16 residues. Germline loops: CDR1 SGHDT, CDR2 YYEEEE. CDR3 in amino acids: CASSLSPAGPQETQYF. Written as DNA, the CDR3 is TGTGCCAGCAGCTTGAGTCCCGCAGGGCCCCAAGAGACCCAGTACTTC.

The chain has TRBV15 and TRBJ2-7; D might be TRBD2 (6 bases). V lost 4 bases, J lost 0 bases, and 10 bases lay in between. The CDR3 is made up of 14 amino acids. The germline CDR1 and CDR2 sequences are LNHNV and YYDKDF (reference sequence). In nucleotides, the CDR3 is TGTGCCACCAGCACAGAGACTAGCTCCTACGAGCAGTACTTC. Translating it yields CATSTETSSYEQYF. Complete variable domain (other parts from reference TRBV15 and TRBJ2-7): DAMVIQNPRYQVTQFGKPVTLSCSQTLNHNVMYWYQQKSSQAPKLLFHYYDKDFNNEADTPDNFQSRRPNTSFCFLDIRSPGLGDTAMYLCATSTETSSYEQYFGPGTRLTVT.

The rearrangement links TRBV19 to TRBJ2-3; D is perhaps TRBD2 (6 bases). Trimming shortened V by 4 bases and J by 14 bases, and 16 bases separated the two germline ends. Germline assignment: CDR1 LNHDA and CDR2 SQIVND (reference sequence). The CDR3 spans 12 residues. The CDR3 DNA reads TGTGCCAGTAGTACCGGGACTCATGTTCCGTATTTT. Translating it yields CASSTGTHVPYF.

The chain uses TRBV28 and TRBJ1-6; D is unresolved. The length of the CDR3 is 14 residues. Germline CDR1 MDHEN, CDR2 SYDVKM. The germline V and J ends were trimmed by 2 bases and 5 bases, with 7 bases remaining between them. The CDR3 region has the DNA TGTGCCAGCAGTTTAGGTAGAAATAATTCACCCCTCCACTTT. This encodes CASSLGRNNSPLHF.

J is TRBJ1-1 and V is TRBV7-8, with 11 nucleotides matching TRBD1. Looked up from germline, CDR1 is SGHVS and CDR2 is FQNEAQ. Trimming cost V 4 bases and J 10 bases; bases outside gene matches: 11. The CDR3 has 15 amino acids. CDR3 region: CASSSPTGTGGTAFF. CDR3 nucleotide sequence: TGTGCCAGCAGCTCCCCCACCGGGACAGGGGGAACAGCTTTCTTT.

The chain employs TRBV3-1 (or the pseudogene TRBV3-2) and TRBJ2-1, with D maybe TRBD2 (6 bases). This CDR3 region has 13 residues. The germline V and J ends were trimmed by 4 bases and 10 bases, with 14 bases remaining between them. In germline, CDR1 is LGHDT, CDR2 YNNKEL (reference sequence). CDR3 sequence: CASSPEARGEQFF. CDR3 DNA sequence: TGTGCCAGCAGCCCCGAAGCTCGGGGGGAGCAGTTCTTC.

This clone was seen only a few times. The chain carries TRBV7-3 and TRBJ1-4; D is perhaps TRBD1 (5 bases). Trimming shortened V by 5 bases and J by 7 bases, and 17 bases separated the two germline ends. Germline loops: CDR1 SGHTA, CDR2 FQGTGA. CDR3 size: 15 residues. Here the CDR3 reads CASSQVGGEGEKLFF. For the CDR3, the DNA is TGTGCCAGCAGCCAAGTGGGGGGAGAGGGTGAAAAACTGTTTTTT.

The V and J genes are TRBV28 and TRBJ2-1, with 12 bases fitting TRBD2. Trimming at V came to 4 bases and at J to 2 bases, leaving 6 bases not matched to a gene. This CDR3 has 17 amino acids. Germline loops: CDR1 MDHEN, CDR2 SYDVKM. CDR3 in DNA: TGTGCCAGCAGTTCCACACTAGCGGGAGGCCCCTACAATGAGCAGTTCTTC. Translation gives CASSSTLAGGPYNEQFF. Full variable domain (remainder filled in from reference TRBV28 and TRBJ2-1): DVKVTQSSRYLVKRTGEKVFLECVQDMDHENMFWYRQDPGLGLRLIYFSYDVKMKEKGDIPEGYSVSREKKERFSLILESASTNQTSMYLCASSSTLAGGPYNEQFFGPGTRLTVL.

The chain has TRBV27 and TRBJ1-5; D ambiguous. This CDR3 spans 15 amino acids. V was shortened by 3 bases and J by 0 bases, with 9 bases between the two germline ends. Germline V CDR1 and CDR2: MNHEY, SMNVEV (reference sequence). The CDR3 DNA is TGTGCCAGCAGTTTGAATAGTTATAGCAATCAGCCCCAGCATTTT. Translating gives CASSLNSYSNQPQHF.